Below, 8 T cell receptor beta chains from the same sample are listed, as sequenced in a study of Ad26.COV2.S vaccination and SARS-CoV-2 variants. Sample treatment: over 15 received Ad26.COV2.S at low or high dose, single or two shots; 5 received placebo; per-sample allocation not given. At day 63 after the first vaccine or placebo injection, samples were drawn. Data came from immunoSEQ multiplex PCR; TCRdb stores just in-frame clones and leaves some out. The profile shows around 320,000 clones, roughly 86% of them singletons. The source material was peripheral blood, sampled in a trial of Ad26.COV2.S vaccine versus placebo. All receptors derive from a person between 18 and 65 years old who received the Ad26.COV2.S COVID-19 vaccine or a placebo.

The V call is TRBV30, the J call TRBJ1-4; D unresolved. The CDR3 is 14 residues long. The germline V gene encodes CDR1 GTSNPN and CDR2 SVGIG (reference sequence). V dropped 3 bases and J dropped 10 bases, with 18 bases sitting between them. CDR3 in DNA: TGTGCCTGGAGATCGGCCGATACCGGCGGAAAACTGTTTTTT. Its translation: CAWRSADTGGKLFF.

The chain couples TRBV7-8 to TRBJ1-2; perhaps TRBD1 as D (6 bases). The length of the CDR3 is 15 residues. The germline V gene encodes CDR1 SGHVS and CDR2 FQNEAQ. The V end lost 4 bases, the J end lost 4 bases, and 16 bases lay between the germline ends. CDR3 DNA sequence: TGTGCCAGCAGCTACTCACAGGGAACTCTCTATGGCTACACCTTC. Protein product: CASSYSQGTLYGYTF.

The chain couples TRBV18 to TRBJ1-2; 9 bases fit TRBD1. Losses at the gene ends were 3 bases for V and 6 bases for J; bases not matched to a gene: 14. This CDR3 has 17 amino acids. Germline V gene data show CDR1 as KGHSH and CDR2 as LQKENI. CDR3 in amino acids: CASSPLQGARGVDGYTF. Written as DNA, the CDR3 is TGTGCCAGCTCACCTCTACAGGGGGCGCGCGGGGTCGATGGCTACACCTTC.

J is TRBJ2-7 and V is TRBV5-1; TRBD1 matches at 10 bases. This CDR3 is 14 amino acids long. The germline V gene encodes CDR1 SGHRS and CDR2 YFSETQ. V lost 6 bases and J lost 2; bases outside the gene matches: 5. The CDR3 here is CASTPGTGAYEQYF. In DNA, the CDR3 is TGCGCCAGCACCCCCGGGACAGGGGCCTACGAGCAGTACTTC. The complete variable domain, with remaining parts taken from reference TRBV5-1 and TRBJ2-7, reads KAGVTQTPRYLIKTRGQQVTLSCSPISGHRSVSWYQQTPGQGLQFLFEYFSETQRNKGNFPGRFSGRQFSNSRSEMNVSTLELGDSALYLCASTPGTGAYEQYFGPGTRLTVT.

This chain uses TRBV5-6 with TRBJ1-6; 9 bases align to TRBD1. Trimming at V came to 3 bases and at J to 9 bases, leaving 7 bases not matched to a gene. This CDR3 is built from 15 residues. CDR1 and CDR2 (germline): SGHDT, YYEEEE. The CDR3 bases are TGTGCCAGCAGCTGGACAGGGGACCTATCTTCACCCCTCCACTTT. This sequence encodes CASSWTGDLSSPLHF.

The chain recombines TRBV19 with TRBJ2-7, with 7 nucleotides matching TRBD1. V gave up 4 bases and J gave up 2 bases; unmatched junction bases: 5. This CDR3 contains 14 residues. CDR1 and CDR2 from the germline V gene are LNHDA and SQIVND (reference sequence). CDR3 region: CASSNPGQPYEQYF. In DNA form, the CDR3 reads TGTGCCAGTAGTAATCCGGGACAGCCCTACGAGCAGTACTTC.

The chain recombines TRBV5-4 with TRBJ2-1; TRBD1 agrees at 8 bases. The CDR3 is 16 amino acids. Germline V gives CDR1 SGHNT, CDR2 YYREEE (reference sequence). Trimming at V came to 1 base and at J to 3 bases, leaving 6 bases not matched to a gene. Here the CDR3 DNA reads TGTGCCAGCAGCTTGAGAGGACAGGGAGGCTACAATGAGCAGTTCTTC. It yields the protein CASSLRGQGGYNEQFF.

This chain connects TRBV5-1 to TRBJ2-5; 7 nucleotides agree with TRBD2. Unmatched junction bases numbered 11, after V lost 8 bases and J lost 4 bases. This CDR3 is built from 14 residues. Germline CDR1 is SGHRS and CDR2 is YFSETQ. The CDR3 spells CASHMWGGGETQYF. CDR3 coding DNA: TGCGCCAGTCACATGTGGGGGGGTGGAGAGACCCAGTACTTC.